The 2 T cell receptor beta chains reported below all come from one sample, sequenced in a study of T cells in Graves' hyperthyroidism and ophthalmopathy. RNA transcripts served as the template for amplifying TCR beta CDR3 regions. First-round RT-PCR of the TCR CDR3 relied on the HTBI primer set. TCRdb fed the multiplex PCR reads into MiXCR, producing one record per CDR3 protein. In the table there are some 370,000 distinct CDR3 sequences, more than 13% of which are singletons. Specimen: blood. The receptors were sampled from a man aged 50 or older with Graves' ophthalmopathy.

This clonotype was seen ten or more times. CDR3 bases: TGTGCCAGCAGTGCAGGGCCGAACACTGAAGCTTTCTTT. It specifies CASSAGPNTEAFF. The J gene is TRBJ1-1, the V gene TRBV9, with D perhaps matching TRBD1 (5 bases). V gave up 5 bases and J gave up 1 base, with 9 bases separating them. The length of the CDR3 is 13 residues. The germline V gene has CDR1 SGDLS and CDR2 YYNGEE.

This clonotype showed up just a few times. The chain recombines TRBV5-1 with TRBJ2-7; 11 bases agree with TRBD2. Losses at the gene ends were 0 bases for V and 6 bases for J; bases not matched to a gene: 5. The CDR3 has 15 amino acids. CDR1 SGHRS and CDR2 YFSETQ come from the germline V gene. The CDR3 nucleotides read TGCGCCAGCAGCTTGGCCACTAGCGGGAGTAGCGAGCAGTACTTC. This encodes CASSLATSGSSEQYF.